This paragraph reports one T cell receptor (beta chain). Antigen specificity is unknown. Repertoires were generated with immunoSEQ multiplex PCR, while TCRdb's copy carries only in-frame clones and drops some. The data hold some 78,000 clones, with 95% to 98% observed a single time. This CDR3 is built from 13 residues. Germline values: CDR1 SGHNT, CDR2 YYREEE (reference sequence). The V end was cut by 5 bases, the J end by 1 base, with 9 bases between. Corrective cardiac surgery supplied the resected thymus tissue. Infants, healthy and Finnish, who were having corrective surgery for congenital heart defects served as donors. This specimen comes from a study of human thymus T cells. Study conclusions and caveats: Related work showed strongly overlapping thymic repertoires across unrelated individuals. Apparent skewing of V and J gene usage characterized both thymic and blood repertoires.

The chain links TRBV5-4 to TRBJ1-1; the D gene is possibly TRBD1 (6 bases). The sample taken for sequencing was thymus tissue. The receptor was isolated from a boy younger than two with a congenital heart defect but otherwise immunologically healthy. CDR3 DNA: TGTGCCAGCAGTGGGGGGGCGAACACTGAAGCTTTCTTT. This sequence encodes CASSGGANTEAFF.